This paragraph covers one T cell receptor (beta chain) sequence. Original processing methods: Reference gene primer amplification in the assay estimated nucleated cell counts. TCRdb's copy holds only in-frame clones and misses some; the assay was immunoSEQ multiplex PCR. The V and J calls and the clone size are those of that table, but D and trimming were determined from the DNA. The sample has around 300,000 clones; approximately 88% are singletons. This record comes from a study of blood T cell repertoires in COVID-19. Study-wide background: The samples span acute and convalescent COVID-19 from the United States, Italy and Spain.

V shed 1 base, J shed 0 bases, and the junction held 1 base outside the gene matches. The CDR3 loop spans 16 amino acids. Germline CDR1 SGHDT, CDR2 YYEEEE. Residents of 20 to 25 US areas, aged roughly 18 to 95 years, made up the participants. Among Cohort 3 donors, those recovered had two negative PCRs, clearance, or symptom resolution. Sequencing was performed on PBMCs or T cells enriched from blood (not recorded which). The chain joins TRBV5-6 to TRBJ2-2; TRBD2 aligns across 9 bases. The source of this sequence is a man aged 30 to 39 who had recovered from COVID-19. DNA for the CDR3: TGTGCCAGCAGCTTGCTAGCGGGGACGAACACCGGGGAGCTGTTTTTT. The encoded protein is CASSLLAGTNTGELFF.